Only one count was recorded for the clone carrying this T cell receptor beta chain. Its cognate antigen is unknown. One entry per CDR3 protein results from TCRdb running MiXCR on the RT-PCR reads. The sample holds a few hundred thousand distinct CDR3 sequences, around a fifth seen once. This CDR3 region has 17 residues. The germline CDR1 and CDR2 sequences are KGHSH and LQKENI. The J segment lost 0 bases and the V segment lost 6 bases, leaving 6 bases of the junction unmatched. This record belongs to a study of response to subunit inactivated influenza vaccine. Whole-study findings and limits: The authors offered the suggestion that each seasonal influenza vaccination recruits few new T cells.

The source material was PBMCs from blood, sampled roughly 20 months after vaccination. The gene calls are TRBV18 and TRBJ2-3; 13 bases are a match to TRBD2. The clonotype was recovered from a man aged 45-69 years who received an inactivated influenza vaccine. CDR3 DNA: TGTGCCAGCTCCCCTACTAGCGGGGGGGCCAGCACAGATACGCAGTATTTT. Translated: CASSPTSGGASTDTQYF.